This T cell receptor beta chain was captured in a study of blood T cells in healthy people across ages. Whole-study results and caveats: The study found more naive CD4+ cells and higher diversity in long-lived than aged donors.

Comment on this clonotype: Its cognate antigen is unknown.

Alongside a J-beta primer mix, a sample-barcoded 5' primer served in a second PCR lasting about 7 to 12 cycles. TCRdb re-derived calls from the 5' RACE reads in MiXCR, one entry per CDR3 protein. In the table there are 780,000 or so distinct CDR3 sequences, about 53% of which are singletons. Germline CDR1 reads SNHLY; CDR2 reads FYNNEI. This CDR3 comprises 19 residues. Drawing of peripheral blood yielded about 9.8 milliliters from each donor. Each sample provided at least 5 micrograms of extracted total RNA. The gene calls are TRBV2 and TRBJ2-5, with 16 bases identical to TRBD2. The J call is in doubt because the DNA end fits TRBJ2-7 better. The sequencing input was blood. The TCR was taken from an elderly man in good health. The CDR3 sequence: CASSLTGTSGRALEYEQYF. The DNA of the CDR3 is TGTGCCAGCAGTTTAACAGGGACTAGCGGGAGGGCCTTAGAATACGAGCAGTACTTC.